The 25 T cell receptor beta chains reported below all come from one sample, sequenced in a study of blood T cell repertoires in COVID-19. Data came from immunoSEQ multiplex PCR; TCRdb stores just in-frame clones and leaves some out. The sample carries about 360,000 clones, about 90% recorded once. Sequenced: PBMCs or T cells enriched from blood (not recorded which). These receptors originate from a man between 35 and 55 years old in a cohort exposed to, infected with or recovered from COVID-19 (not recorded which).

The V call is TRBV11-1, the J call TRBJ1-2; weak D call: TRBD1 (5 bases). Per germline, CDR1 SGHAT and CDR2 FQDESV (reference sequence). The CDR3 covers 14 residues. Trimming removed 5 bases from V and 0 bases from J, with 10 bases in between. CDR3 amino acids: CASSKGNSNYGYTF. The CDR3 nucleotides read TGTGCCAGCAGCAAGGGGAATTCTAACTATGGCTACACCTTC.

This clone has ten or more counts. The chain recombines TRBV30 with TRBJ1-5; a possible D gene is TRBD1 (5 bases). V was clipped by 5 bases and J by 4 bases, with 12 bases between them. The CDR3 length is 13 residues. CDR1 GTSNPN and CDR2 SVGIG come from the germline V gene (reference sequence). CDR3 amino acids: CAWADSLNQPQHF. As DNA, the CDR3 is TGTGCCTGGGCTGACAGCCTTAATCAGCCCCAGCATTTT.

V and J are TRBV11-2 and TRBJ1-6; weak D call: TRBD1 (6 bases). V was clipped by 0 bases and J by 10 bases, with 10 bases between them. The CDR3 contains 14 residues. From germline, CDR1 is SGHAT and CDR2 FQNNGV. In DNA, the CDR3 is TGTGCCAGCAGCTTAGATACAGGGCACTCACCCCTCCACTTT. Its translation is CASSLDTGHSPLHF.

The V and J genes are TRBV2 and TRBJ1-1, with a possible D match to TRBD1 (6 bases). Trimming left V 6 bases short and J 0 bases short, with 11 bases between. Looked up from germline, CDR1 is SNHLY and CDR2 is FYNNEI. This CDR3 is 14 amino acids long. CDR3 residues: CASRDSSLNTEAFF. CDR3 DNA: TGTGCCAGCAGGGACAGTAGTCTGAACACTGAAGCTTTCTTT.

This clone was seen once. The V gene is TRBV2, the J gene TRBJ1-1; D not certain. The CDR3 consists of 13 residues. The germline CDR1 and CDR2 sequences are SNHLY and FYNNEI. V lost 1 base to trimming and J lost 3 bases, with 6 bases between them. CDR3 amino acids: CASSEESDTEAFF. CDR3 bases: TGTGCCAGCAGTGAAGAATCGGACACTGAAGCTTTCTTT.

This clone was counted only a few times. This chain joins TRBV7-3 and TRBJ2-6, with D maybe TRBD1 (6 bases). CDR1 and CDR2 from the germline V gene are SGHTA and FQGTGA. The CDR3 sequence is 17 residues long. The V end lost 1 base, the J end lost 2 bases, and 12 bases lay between the germline ends. The CDR3 reads CASSLKPQGTGANVLTF. The CDR3 DNA sequence: TGTGCCAGCAGCTTAAAACCCCAGGGGACTGGGGCCAACGTCCTGACTTTC. The variable domain in full, completed from reference TRBV7-3 and TRBJ2-6, reads GAGVSQTPSNKVTEKGKYVELRCDPISGHTALYWYRQSLGQGPEFLIYFQGTGAADDSGLPNDRFFAVRPEGSVSTLKIQRTERGDSAVYLCASSLKPQGTGANVLTFGAGSRLTVL.

This clone appeared a single time. This chain links TRBV2 with TRBJ2-7, with TRBD2 identical over 9 bases. The J segment lost 5 bases and the V segment lost 3 bases, leaving 8 bases of the junction unmatched. The germline gives CDR1 SNHLY, CDR2 FYNNEI. CDR3 length: 15 residues. CDR3 nucleotide sequence: TGTGCCAGCAGTGATGGCGCGGGAGGGGAGGACGAGCAGTACTTC. It specifies CASSDGAGGEDEQYF.

The V and J genes are TRBV4-1 and TRBJ2-7; maybe TRBD1 (6 bases). CDR3 size: 15 residues. The germline V gene has CDR1 MGHRA and CDR2 YSYEKL. V was cut by 1 base and J by 3 bases, with 13 bases left in between. CDR3 in amino acids: CASSQAPGQNYEQYF. For the CDR3, the DNA is TGCGCCAGCAGCCAAGCTCCGGGACAAAACTACGAGCAGTACTTC.

J is TRBJ1-2 and V is TRBV7-8, with TRBD1 matching 9 bases. The CDR3 runs to 14 residues. The V gene end was trimmed by 5 bases and the J gene end by 4 bases; junction bases not matched to a gene: 5. Germline V lookup: CDR1 SGHVS, CDR2 FQNEAQ. The CDR3 protein is CASSTSGQGYGYTF. The CDR3 nucleotides read TGTGCCAGCAGCACCTCGGGACAGGGCTATGGCTACACCTTC.

V and J are TRBV11-2 and TRBJ2-7; D possibly corresponds to TRBD2 (5 bases). The CDR3 is 13 residues long. Trimming took 3 bases from V and 7 from J, leaving 13 bases between them. CDR1 and CDR2 (germline): SGHAT, FQNNGV. Here the CDR3 reads CASSFSGMGEQYF. As DNA, the CDR3 is TGTGCCAGCAGCTTTTCCGGGATGGGAGAGCAGTACTTC.

CDR3 region: CASSIDGWGELFF. The DNA for the CDR3 is TGTGCCAGTAGTATAGATGGCTGGGGGGAGCTGTTTTTT. The chain uses TRBV19 and TRBJ2-2; the D is unclear. The CDR3 contains 13 residues. The germline V and J ends were trimmed by 0 bases and 8 bases, with 7 bases remaining between them. CDR1 LNHDA and CDR2 SQIVND come from the germline V gene (reference sequence). Full variable domain (missing parts from reference TRBV19 and TRBJ2-2): DGGITQSPKYLFRKEGQNVTLSCEQNLNHDAMYWYRQDPGQGLRLIYYSQIVNDFQKGDIAEGYSVSREKKESFPLTVTSAQKNPTAFYLCASSIDGWGELFFGEGSRLTVL.

This chain connects TRBV5-1 to TRBJ2-4; D is perhaps TRBD1 (6 bases). Germline CDR1 is SGHRS and CDR2 is YFSETQ. Trimming shortened V by 0 bases and J by 1 base, and 8 bases separated the two germline ends. CDR3 length equals 15 residues. CDR3 sequence reads: CASSLGTGAKNIQYF. CDR3 bases: TGCGCCAGCAGCTTGGGCACAGGGGCCAAAAACATTCAGTACTTC. Full variable domain (outside the CDR3, taken from reference TRBV5-1 and TRBJ2-4): KAGVTQTPRYLIKTRGQQVTLSCSPISGHRSVSWYQQTPGQGLQFLFEYFSETQRNKGNFPGRFSGRQFSNSRSEMNVSTLELGDSALYLCASSLGTGAKNIQYFGAGTRLSVL.

The CDR3 region is CASSQEQRGGNTEAFF. CDR3 in DNA: TGTGCCAGCAGCCAAGAGCAGAGGGGAGGGAACACTGAAGCTTTCTTT. This sequence joins TRBV4-2 and TRBJ1-1, with a possible D match to TRBD1 (5 bases). The CDR3 is 16 amino acids. Germline CDR1 reads LGHNA; CDR2 reads YNFKEQ. With 0 bases removed from V and 1 base from J, the gap between germline ends came to 12 bases.

V gene TRBV5-1 combines with J gene TRBJ1-3; 7 bases are a match to TRBD1. Trimming at V came to 4 bases and at J to 2 bases, leaving 3 bases not matched to a gene. The CDR3 spans 14 residues. From germline, CDR1 is SGHRS and CDR2 YFSETQ. CDR3 coding DNA: TGCGCCAGCAGCGCAGGGGGAACTGGAAACACCATATATTTT. The encoded protein is CASSAGGTGNTIYF.

The rearrangement uses TRBV19 and TRBJ2-7; the match to TRBD2 covers 9 bases. This CDR3 spans 15 amino acids. V was clipped by 3 bases and J by 6 bases; unmatched bases: 9. Germline V gene data show CDR1 as LNHDA and CDR2 as SQIVND (reference sequence). The CDR3 reads CASSISSLAGSEQYF. In DNA form, the CDR3 reads TGTGCCAGTAGTATTAGTTCCCTAGCGGGATCCGAGCAGTACTTC.

The rearrangement links TRBV27 to TRBJ1-6; 7 nucleotides agree with TRBD1. This CDR3 region has 15 residues. The germline V gene has CDR1 MNHEY and CDR2 SMNVEV (reference sequence). V trimming: 7 bases; J trimming: 10 bases; junction bases outside the gene matches: 13. CDR3 sequence (DNA): TGTGCCAGCACCCGCAATGACAGGGTCGGATCACCCCTCCACTTT. Translated: CASTRNDRVGSPLHF.

The chain carries TRBV5-8 and TRBJ1-5; a weak D match, TRBD1 (5 bases). The V end was cut by 2 bases, the J end by 2 bases, with 11 bases between. In germline, CDR1 is SGHTS, CDR2 YDEGEE. This CDR3 is built from 15 residues. The CDR3: CASSFSGTGNQPQHF. As DNA, the CDR3 is TGTGCCAGCAGCTTTTCCGGGACTGGCAATCAGCCCCAGCATTTT.

The genes are TRBV28 and TRBJ1-5, with 9 bases aligning to TRBD1. The length of the CDR3 is 16 residues. The junction had 11 bases not matched to a gene; V was cut back by 5 bases and J by 6 bases. Germline-derived CDR1 and CDR2 are MDHEN and SYDVKM. The CDR3 DNA sequence: TGTGCCAGCAGTACTCCGGGACAGGGTCTGGCTCAGCCCCAGCATTTT. Protein product: CASSTPGQGLAQPQHF. Looking up the rest from reference TRBV28 and TRBJ1-5 gives the full variable domain: DVKVTQSSRYLVKRTGEKVFLECVQDMDHENMFWYRQDPGLGLRLIYFSYDVKMKEKGDIPEGYSVSREKKERFSLILESASTNQTSMYLCASSTPGQGLAQPQHFGDGTRLSIL.

The chain is built from TRBV12-3 or TRBV12-4 and TRBJ2-5; tentatively, D is TRBD1 (5 bases). CDR3 length: 13 residues. Trimming cost V 5 bases and J 2 bases, with 9 bases left between them. DNA of the CDR3: TGTGCCAGCAGTGACAGACATCAAGAGACCCAGTACTTC. Amino acids: CASSDRHQETQYF.

The CDR3 loop reads CASTVQGGAEKLFF. The CDR3 nucleotides are TGTGCCAGCACGGTACAGGGGGGCGCTGAAAAACTGTTTTTT. J is TRBJ1-4 and V is TRBV27; 8 nucleotides line up with TRBD1. The V gene end was trimmed by 7 bases and the J gene end by 7 bases; junction bases not matched to a gene: 8. Germline V gives CDR1 MNHEY, CDR2 SMNVEV (reference sequence). The CDR3 totals 14 residues.

The V and J genes are TRBV28 and TRBJ1-5; a possible D gene is TRBD1 (6 bases). The CDR3 has 15 amino acids. The V end lost 4 bases, the J end lost 2 bases, and 12 bases lay between the germline ends. CDR1 is MDHEN and CDR2 is SYDVKM in the germline V gene. The DNA of the CDR3 is TGTGCCAGCAGTTGGGGGGCGGGGGGCAATCAGCCCCAGCATTTT. Amino acids: CASSWGAGGNQPQHF.

The chain combines TRBV27 with TRBJ1-1, with unresolved D. The CDR3 runs to 14 residues. The germline V gene has CDR1 MNHEY and CDR2 SMNVEV (reference sequence). V lost 3 bases to trimming and J lost 4 bases, with 12 bases between them. In nucleotides, the CDR3 is TGTGCCAGCAGTTTCCAACTACACTTCACTGAAGCTTTCTTT. Protein product: CASSFQLHFTEAFF.

The rearrangement links TRBV10-3 to TRBJ2-3; maybe TRBD1 (5 bases). The CDR3 runs to 15 residues. The ends were cut back, 3 bases at V and 2 bases at J, with 12 bases in the middle. The germline CDR1 and CDR2 sequences are ENHRY and SYGVKD. The CDR3 here is CAISDKDITTDTQYF. In nucleotides, the CDR3 is TGTGCCATCAGTGATAAGGACATAACCACAGATACGCAGTATTTT.

The CDR3 DNA reads TGTGCCAGCAGTCTAGCGGGAGGGGGTGGTGAGCAGTTCTTC. This gives the protein CASSLAGGGGEQFF. The chain combines TRBV6-2 or TRBV6-3 with TRBJ2-1, with 12 bases fitting TRBD2. V shed 5 bases, J shed 9 bases, and the junction held 5 bases outside the gene matches. Germline V CDR1 and CDR2: MNHEY, SVGEGT. The CDR3 totals 14 residues.

The chain uses TRBV6-5 and TRBJ1-5, with 8 bases that match TRBD1. The germline V gene has CDR1 MNHEY and CDR2 SVGAGI. The CDR3 has 14 amino acids. V was clipped by 4 bases and J by 7 bases; unmatched bases: 6. The CDR3: CASSSAGGGQPQHF. CDR3 coding DNA: TGTGCCAGCAGTTCGGCAGGGGGCGGACAGCCCCAGCATTTT.